Below, 4 T cell receptor beta chains from the same sample are listed, as sequenced in a study of Siglec-9 on CD8 T cells in melanoma. Using immunoSEQ multiplex PCR, the repertoire was profiled, and TCRdb retains in-frame clones only, with some absent. The sample shows 29,000 or so clones, 80% of them seen only once. Sample: Siglec-9- CD8+ T cells sorted from blood. All receptors come from a human donor in good health.

The genes are TRBV5-6 and TRBJ1-2, with 7 bases lining up with TRBD1. Losses at the gene ends were 6 bases for V and 3 bases for J; bases not matched to a gene: 5. Germline CDR1 is SGHDT and CDR2 is YYEEEE. The CDR3 is made up of 13 amino acids. The DNA of the CDR3 is TGTGCCAGCACCACTGGGACAGACTATGGCTACACCTTC. It is translated as CASTTGTDYGYTF.

The chain carries TRBV5-6 and TRBJ1-5; weak D call: TRBD1 (5 bases). This CDR3 has 13 residues. Germline V gene sequence: CDR1 SGHDT, CDR2 YYEEEE. V shed 0 bases and J shed 7 bases, with 8 bases lying between them. DNA for the CDR3: TGTGCCAGCAGCTTGGCCGGGGGGCAGCCCCAGCATTTT. Translated, it gives CASSLAGGQPQHF.

The genes are TRBV13 and TRBJ2-2; D may match TRBD1 or TRBD2 (5 bases each). V dropped 4 bases and J dropped 4 bases, with 16 bases sitting between them. Germline V CDR1 and CDR2: PRHDT, FYEKMQ (reference sequence). The CDR3 runs 16 residues. The chain's CDR3 is CASSSLSGAGTGELFF. The DNA for the CDR3 is TGTGCCAGCAGCTCGTTGAGTGGGGCGGGCACCGGGGAGCTGTTTTTT. Combining the CDR3 with reference TRBV13 and TRBJ2-2 gives the whole variable domain AAGVIQSPRHLIKEKRETATLKCYPIPRHDTVYWYQQGPGQDPQFLISFYEKMQSDKGSIPDRFSAQQFSDYHSELNMSSLELGDSALYFCASSSLSGAGTGELFFGEGSRLTVL.

The J gene is TRBJ2-1, the V gene TRBV7-8; the match to TRBD2 covers 13 bases. This CDR3 is built from 16 residues. The junction had 8 bases not matched to a gene; V was cut back by 4 bases and J by 8 bases. Germline V gene data show CDR1 as SGHVS and CDR2 as FQNEAQ. The CDR3 reads CASSSGLAGYLYEQFF. DNA for the CDR3: TGTGCCAGCAGCTCGGGACTAGCGGGGTACTTATATGAGCAGTTCTTC.